These 26 T cell receptor beta chains share one sample of origin, sequenced in a study of shared clonotypes between healthy human individuals. The repertoire was sequenced with immunoSEQ multiplex PCR; TCRdb's copy has only in-frame clones and lacks some. The sample includes under 600,000 clones, more than 95% of them seen just once. The sequenced material came from naive CD4+ T cells sorted from blood. The subset denotes: CD45RA+ positively selected. These receptors were taken from a woman in her twenties or thirties in good health.

J is TRBJ2-1 and V is TRBV5-4; D may be TRBD1 or TRBD2 (6 bases each). CDR1 is SGHNT, CDR2 YYREEE, per germline (reference sequence). The CDR3 loop spans 15 amino acids. Trimming pared 2 bases from V and 5 bases from J, leaving 14 bases between. The CDR3 DNA sequence: TGTGCCAGCAGCTTAGGGGGAGGCGCCCACAATGAGCAGTTCTTC. Translating gives CASSLGGGAHNEQFF.

The chain employs TRBV7-2 and TRBJ1-6; D perhaps matches TRBD1 (6 bases). Trimming removed 5 bases at V and 9 bases at J, with 17 bases between. CDR3 length equals 15 residues. Germline values: CDR1 SGHTA, CDR2 FQGNSA. This CDR3 reads CASSTTTGWGSPLHF. CDR3 sequence (DNA): TGTGCCAGCAGCACCACGACAGGCTGGGGTTCACCCCTCCACTTT.

V gene TRBV27 combines with J gene TRBJ1-6; D call uncertain. The CDR3 has 14 residues. Trimming left V 7 bases short and J 5 bases short, with 12 bases between. Germline V gene data show CDR1 as MNHEY and CDR2 as SMNVEV (reference sequence). Here the CDR3 reads CASKEPEHNSPLHF. The CDR3 region has the DNA TGTGCCAGCAAAGAGCCGGAACATAATTCACCCCTCCACTTT.

Notes on this clone: The same CDR3 arises from other DNA sequences in this sample as well. The chain recombines TRBV6-6 with TRBJ1-2; TRBD1 matches 7 bases. Germline V lookup: CDR1 MNHNY, CDR2 SVGAGI (reference sequence). V shed 5 bases, J shed 2 bases, and the junction held 2 bases outside the gene matches. This CDR3 is built from 13 residues. CDR3 nucleotide sequence: TGTGCCAGCAGTCCCAGGGGGAACTATGGCTACACCTTC. It yields the protein CASSPRGNYGYTF.

This sequence joins TRBV5-1 and TRBJ2-1, with TRBD2 matching 7 bases. Germline values: CDR1 SGHRS, CDR2 YFSETQ. The CDR3 consists of 14 residues. V dropped 6 bases and J dropped 7; count of bases not matched to a gene: 10. CDR3 coding DNA: TGCGCCAGCACACGGACTGCGGGGGAAAATGAGCAGTTCTTC. This sequence encodes CASTRTAGENEQFF.

The chain has TRBV28 and TRBJ2-1; TRBD2 is a possible D gene (7 bases). The V gene lost 6 bases and the J gene lost 0 bases, with 12 bases spanning the gap. This CDR3 region has 15 residues. Germline V gives CDR1 MDHEN, CDR2 SYDVKM. CDR3 DNA: TGTGCCAGCAGGTTGGGGGGGCCCTCCTACAATGAGCAGTTCTTC. This sequence encodes CASRLGGPSYNEQFF.

The V gene is TRBV28, the J gene TRBJ2-7, with D unclear. The germline CDR1 and CDR2 sequences are MDHEN and SYDVKM. V shed 6 bases and J shed 2 bases, with 8 bases lying between them. The CDR3 has 12 amino acids. CDR3 in amino acids: CASRISAYEQYF. The CDR3 bases are TGTGCCAGCAGGATATCCGCCTACGAGCAGTACTTC.

Concerning this clone: Within the sample, other DNA sequences also encode this same CDR3. The V and J genes are TRBV6-5 and TRBJ2-3; tentative D call: TRBD2 (6 bases). Per the germline V gene, CDR1 is MNHEY and CDR2 is SVGAGI. V was trimmed by 0 bases and J by 0 bases, leaving 7 bases between them. This CDR3 comprises 15 residues. The CDR3 bases are TGTGCCAGCAGTTACTCGGGGGGTAGCACAGATACGCAGTATTTT. Amino acids: CASSYSGGSTDTQYF.

The chain uses TRBV18 and TRBJ2-2, with D possibly TRBD1 on 5 matching bases. Looked up from germline, CDR1 is KGHSH and CDR2 is LQKENI. V lost 2 bases, J lost 6 bases, and 10 bases lay in between. The CDR3 is 14 residues long. The CDR3 sequence: CASSPGRGSGELFF. In DNA form, the CDR3 reads TGTGCCAGCTCACCAGGAAGGGGATCCGGGGAGCTGTTTTTT.

This clone was counted only a few times. Different DNA sequences within this sample yield the same CDR3. The chain combines TRBV6-1 with TRBJ1-1, with no clear D. Per germline, CDR1 MNHNS and CDR2 SASEGT. The CDR3 spans 13 residues. The germline V and J ends were trimmed by 4 bases and 0 bases, with 6 bases remaining between them. The CDR3 is CASSGSMNTEAFF. In DNA form, the CDR3 reads TGTGCCAGCAGTGGGAGCATGAACACTGAAGCTTTCTTT.

The V and J genes are TRBV6-1 and TRBJ1-6; possibly TRBD1 for D (6 bases). Per germline, CDR1 MNHNS and CDR2 SASEGT. The V gene lost 4 bases and the J gene lost 8 bases, with 18 bases spanning the gap. This CDR3 region has 16 residues. The CDR3 spells CASSGRPRGRDSPLHF. The CDR3 region has the DNA TGTGCCAGCAGTGGCCGGCCCAGGGGAAGAGATTCACCCCTCCACTTT.

The CDR3 protein is CASSYSFTSGSYEQYF. The DNA of the CDR3 is TGTGCCAGCAGTTACTCGTTTACTAGCGGGTCCTACGAGCAGTACTTC. V is TRBV6-5 and J is TRBJ2-7; TRBD2 aligns across 9 bases. The germline V gene has CDR1 MNHEY and CDR2 SVGAGI. The CDR3 runs to 16 residues. The V segment lost 0 bases and the J segment 1 base; nucleotides outside the gene matches: 4.

Here the CDR3 DNA reads TGTGCCAGCAGGGGCGGCGGGATTAGCACCGGGGAGCTGTTTTTT. Translating gives CASRGGGISTGELFF. V is TRBV28 and J is TRBJ2-2; a possible D gene is TRBD2 (6 bases). The CDR3 has 15 residues. CDR1 MDHEN and CDR2 SYDVKM come from the germline V gene. The V and J ends lost 6 bases and 4 bases respectively, with 15 bases between them.

The rearrangement joins TRBV11-2 to TRBJ2-7; no definite D call. Germline CDR1 and CDR2: SGHAT and FQNNGV. The CDR3 loop spans 15 amino acids. The V gene lost 5 bases and the J gene lost 1 base, with 15 bases spanning the gap. The CDR3 reads CASSNQVTPSYEQYF. CDR3 DNA: TGTGCCAGCAGCAATCAAGTAACCCCTTCCTACGAGCAGTACTTC.

This chain connects TRBV28 to TRBJ1-2; D unresolved. Germline CDR1 MDHEN, CDR2 SYDVKM. The CDR3 runs 13 residues. Trimming left V 4 bases short and J 3 bases short, with 9 bases between. The chain's CDR3 is CASSSRADYGYTF. CDR3 DNA: TGTGCCAGCAGTTCTCGGGCCGACTATGGCTACACCTTC.

This clone occurred once. The CDR3 spells CASSLWGSGMKAYEQYF. DNA of the CDR3: TGTGCCAGCAGCTTATGGGGTAGCGGGATGAAGGCCTACGAGCAGTACTTC. This chain uses TRBV7-9 with TRBJ2-7; 8 nucleotides align to TRBD2. The germline V gene encodes CDR1 SEHNR and CDR2 FQNEAQ (reference sequence). The CDR3 is 17 residues long. J gave up 2 bases and V 2 bases, and 11 bases lay outside the gene matches.

The chain carries TRBV27 and TRBJ1-2; the match to TRBD1 covers 12 bases. Germline loops: CDR1 MNHEY, CDR2 SMNVEV (reference sequence). The CDR3 spans 16 residues. V shed 8 bases, J shed 0 bases, and the junction held 7 bases outside the gene matches. The CDR3 DNA sequence: TGTGCCAGCGGTTCTGGGACAGGGGGCCCTAACTATGGCTACACCTTC. Its translation: CASGSGTGGPNYGYTF.

The chain is built from TRBV28 and TRBJ2-3, with D perhaps TRBD2 (6 bases). CDR1 and CDR2 from the germline V gene are MDHEN and SYDVKM. Trimming took off 2 bases at V and 6 bases at J, with 9 bases between the two ends. The CDR3 length is 13 residues. CDR3 region: CASSLGGSDTQYF. The DNA for the CDR3 is TGTGCCAGCAGTTTAGGGGGGTCGGATACGCAGTATTTT.

V and J are TRBV28 and TRBJ2-2; the D gene is possibly TRBD2 (5 bases). This CDR3 comprises 13 residues. The V gene lost 4 bases and the J gene lost 5 bases, with 8 bases spanning the gap. In germline, CDR1 is MDHEN, CDR2 SYDVKM. The CDR3 loop is CASSYWETGELFF. In nucleotides, the CDR3 is TGTGCCAGCAGTTACTGGGAGACCGGGGAGCTGTTTTTT.

This sequence joins TRBV27 and TRBJ2-5, with TRBD2 matching 8 bases. Trimming cost V 6 bases and J 5 bases; bases outside gene matches: 5. This CDR3 contains 13 residues. The germline V gene encodes CDR1 MNHEY and CDR2 SMNVEV (reference sequence). Here the CDR3 reads CASRRGARETQYF. The CDR3 DNA is TGTGCCAGCAGGCGGGGGGCGAGGGAGACCCAGTACTTC.

V usage is TRBV2 and J usage is TRBJ2-1; 11 positions agree with TRBD2. Germline V gene lookup returns CDR1 SNHLY and CDR2 FYNNEI. The CDR3 extends over 13 amino acids. The CDR3 sequence is CAATLAGGSEQFF. The CDR3 nucleotides read TGTGCAGCAACGCTAGCGGGAGGCTCTGAGCAGTTCTTC. The full variable domain, with the rest looked up from reference TRBV2 and TRBJ2-1, is EPEVTQTPSHQVTQMGQEVILRCVPISNHLYFYWYRQILGQKVEFLVSFYNNEISEKSEIFDDQFSVERPDGSNFTLKIRSTKLEDSAMYFCAATLAGGSEQFFGPGTRLTVL.

V and J are TRBV5-4 and TRBJ2-1; D possibly corresponds to TRBD2 (6 bases). CDR3 length: 16 amino acids. In germline, CDR1 is SGHNT, CDR2 YYREEE (reference sequence). With 0 bases removed from V and 5 bases from J, the gap between germline ends came to 15 bases. DNA of the CDR3: TGTGCCAGCAGCTTGGCCGGAGGGTCAGGCCACAATGAGCAGTTCTTC. This encodes CASSLAGGSGHNEQFF. Full variable domain (outside the CDR3, taken from reference TRBV5-4 and TRBJ2-1): ETGVTQSPTHLIKTRGQQVTLRCSSQSGHNTVSWYQQALGQGPQFIFQYYREEENGRGNFPPRFSGLQFPNYSSELNVNALELDDSALYLCASSLAGGSGHNEQFFGPGTRLTVL.

This sequence joins TRBV5-8 and TRBJ2-7, with D possibly TRBD1 on 6 matching bases. This CDR3 contains 12 residues. V lost 3 bases and J 2 bases, leaving 6 bases between the germline ends. Germline V gene data show CDR1 as SGHTS and CDR2 as YDEGEE. The CDR3 reads CASSWDTYEQYF. The DNA of the CDR3 is TGTGCCAGCAGCTGGGACACCTACGAGCAGTACTTC. The full variable domain, in which reference TRBV5-8 and TRBJ2-7 provide the parts outside the CDR3, is EAGVTQSPTHLIKTRGQQATLRCSPISGHTSVYWYQQALGLGLQFLLWYDEGEERNRGNFPPRFSGRQFPNYSSELNVNALELEDSALYLCASSWDTYEQYFGPGTRLTVT.

The chain joins TRBV11-3 to TRBJ2-7; D might be TRBD1 (5 bases). In germline, CDR1 is SGHNT, CDR2 YENEEA. There are 12 residues in the CDR3. The V end was cut by 2 bases, the J end by 5 bases, with 7 bases between. CDR3 region: CASSLSGNEQYF. The CDR3 DNA reads as TGTGCCAGCAGCTTATCAGGGAACGAGCAGTACTTC.

This clone appeared once. This chain connects TRBV28 to TRBJ1-5; TRBD1 might be the D (5 bases). Trimming took off 1 base at V and 7 bases at J, with 23 bases between the two ends. This CDR3 has 18 amino acids. The germline V gene has CDR1 MDHEN and CDR2 SYDVKM. CDR3 loop: CASSLLVFGTLREQPQHF. In nucleotides, the CDR3 is TGTGCCAGCAGTTTATTAGTTTTTGGGACTCTCCGCGAACAGCCCCAGCATTTT.

V gene TRBV10-2 combines with J gene TRBJ2-5; 8 bases match TRBD2. With V trimmed by 2 bases and J by 4 bases, 9 bases remained unmatched. Germline assignment: CDR1 WSHSY and CDR2 SAAADI. The CDR3 length is 16 residues. The CDR3 DNA sequence: TGCGCCAGCAGTGAGGTTAAGCGGGAGAGCGGAGAGACCCAGTACTTC. Translating gives CASSEVKRESGETQYF.